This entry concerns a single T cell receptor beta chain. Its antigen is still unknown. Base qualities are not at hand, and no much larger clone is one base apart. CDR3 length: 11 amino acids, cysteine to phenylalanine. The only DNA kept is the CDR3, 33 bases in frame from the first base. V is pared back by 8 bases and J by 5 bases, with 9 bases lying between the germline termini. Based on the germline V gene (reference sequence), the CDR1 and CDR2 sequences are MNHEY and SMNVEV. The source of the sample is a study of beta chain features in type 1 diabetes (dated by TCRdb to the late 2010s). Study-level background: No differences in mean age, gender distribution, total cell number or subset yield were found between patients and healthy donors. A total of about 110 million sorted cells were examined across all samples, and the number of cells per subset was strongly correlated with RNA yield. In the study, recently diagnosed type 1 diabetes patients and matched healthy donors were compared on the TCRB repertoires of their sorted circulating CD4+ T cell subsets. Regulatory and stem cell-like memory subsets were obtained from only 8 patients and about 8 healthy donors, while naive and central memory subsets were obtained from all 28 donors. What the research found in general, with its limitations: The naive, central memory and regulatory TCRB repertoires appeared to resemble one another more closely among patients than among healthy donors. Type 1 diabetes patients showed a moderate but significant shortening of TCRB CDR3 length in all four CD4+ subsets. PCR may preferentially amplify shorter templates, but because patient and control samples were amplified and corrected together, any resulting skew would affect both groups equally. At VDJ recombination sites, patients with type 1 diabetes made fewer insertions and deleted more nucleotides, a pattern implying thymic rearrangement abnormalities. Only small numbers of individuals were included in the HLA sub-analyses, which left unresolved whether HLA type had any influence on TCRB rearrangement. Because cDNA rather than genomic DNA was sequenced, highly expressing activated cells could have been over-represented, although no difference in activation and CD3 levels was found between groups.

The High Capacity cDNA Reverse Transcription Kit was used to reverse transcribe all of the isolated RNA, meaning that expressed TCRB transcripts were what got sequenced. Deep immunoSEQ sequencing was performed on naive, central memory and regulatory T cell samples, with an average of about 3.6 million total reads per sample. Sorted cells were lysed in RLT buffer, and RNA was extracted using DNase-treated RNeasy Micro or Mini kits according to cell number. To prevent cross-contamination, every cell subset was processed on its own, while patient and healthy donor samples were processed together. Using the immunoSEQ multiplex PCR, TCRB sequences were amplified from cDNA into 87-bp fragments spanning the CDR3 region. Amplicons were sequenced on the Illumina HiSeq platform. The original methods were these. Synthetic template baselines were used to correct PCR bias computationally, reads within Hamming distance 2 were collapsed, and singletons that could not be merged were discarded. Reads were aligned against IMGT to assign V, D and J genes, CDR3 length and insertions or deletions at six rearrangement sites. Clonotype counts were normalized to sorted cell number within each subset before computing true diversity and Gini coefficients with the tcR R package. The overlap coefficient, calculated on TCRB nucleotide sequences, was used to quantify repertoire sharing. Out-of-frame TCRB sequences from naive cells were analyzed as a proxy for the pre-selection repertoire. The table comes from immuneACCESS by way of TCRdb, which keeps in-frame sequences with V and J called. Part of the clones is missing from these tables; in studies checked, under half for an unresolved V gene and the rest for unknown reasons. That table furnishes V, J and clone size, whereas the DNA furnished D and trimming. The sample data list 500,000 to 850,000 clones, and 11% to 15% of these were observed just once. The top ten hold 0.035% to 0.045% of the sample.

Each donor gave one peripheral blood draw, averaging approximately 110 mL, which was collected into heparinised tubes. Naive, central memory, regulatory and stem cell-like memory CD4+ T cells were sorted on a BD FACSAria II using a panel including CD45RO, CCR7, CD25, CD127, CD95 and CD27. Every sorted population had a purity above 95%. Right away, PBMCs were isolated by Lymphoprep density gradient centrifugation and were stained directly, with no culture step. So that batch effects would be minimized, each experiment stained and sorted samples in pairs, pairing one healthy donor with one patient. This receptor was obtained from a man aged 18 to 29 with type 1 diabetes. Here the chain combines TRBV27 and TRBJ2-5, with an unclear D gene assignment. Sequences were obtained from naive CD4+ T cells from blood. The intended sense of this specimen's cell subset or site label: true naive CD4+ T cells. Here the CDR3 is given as CASGLPETQYF. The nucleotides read TGTGCCAGCGGCCTTCCGGAGACCCAGTACTTC.